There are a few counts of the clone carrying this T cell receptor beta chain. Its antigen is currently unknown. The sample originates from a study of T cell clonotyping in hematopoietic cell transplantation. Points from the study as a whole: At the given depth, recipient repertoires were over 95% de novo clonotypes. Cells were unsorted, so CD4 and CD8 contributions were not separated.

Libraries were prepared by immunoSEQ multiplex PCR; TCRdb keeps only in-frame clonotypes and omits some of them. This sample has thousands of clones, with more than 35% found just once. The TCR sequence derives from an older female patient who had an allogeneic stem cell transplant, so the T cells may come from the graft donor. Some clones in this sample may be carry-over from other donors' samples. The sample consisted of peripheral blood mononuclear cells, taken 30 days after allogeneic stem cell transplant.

CDR3 loop: CAVYTGELFF. CDR3 sequence (DNA): TGTGCCGTGTACACCGGGGAGCTGTTTTTT. The chain combines TRBV19 with TRBJ2-2, with D uncertain. The germline gives CDR1 LNHDA, CDR2 SQIVND (reference sequence). CDR3 length: 10 amino acids. V was clipped by 11 bases and J by 3 bases, with 4 bases between them.